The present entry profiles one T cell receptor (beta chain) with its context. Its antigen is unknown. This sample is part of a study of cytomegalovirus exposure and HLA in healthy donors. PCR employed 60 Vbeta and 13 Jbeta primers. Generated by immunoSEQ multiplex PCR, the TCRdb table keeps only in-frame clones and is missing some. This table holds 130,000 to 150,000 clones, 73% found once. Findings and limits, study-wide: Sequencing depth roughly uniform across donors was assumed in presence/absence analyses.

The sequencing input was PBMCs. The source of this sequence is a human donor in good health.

The CDR3 loop is CASSQDVGGYGYTF. As DNA, the CDR3 is TGTGCCAGCAGCCAAGATGTGGGGGGGTATGGCTACACCTTC. This sequence joins TRBV14 and TRBJ1-2; possibly TRBD1 for D (5 bases). Trimming cost V 0 bases and J 5 bases, with 10 bases left between them. Germline CDR1 and CDR2: SGHDN and FVKESK. The CDR3 covers 14 residues.